The 14 T cell receptor beta chains below all came from one sample that was sequenced in a study of T cells after yellow fever vaccination. From the 5' RACE reads, TCRdb called clonotypes with MiXCR, one entry per CDR3 protein. This table has hundreds of thousands of distinct CDR3 sequences, roughly 14% appearing once. The specimen was PBMCs, collected on the day of the yellow fever booster vaccination. The receptors shown here come from a man aged 25 to 40 who received the YFV17D yellow fever vaccine.

V gene TRBV7-2 combines with J gene TRBJ2-7; 11 bases are a match to TRBD2. CDR3 length equals 16 residues. Germline trimming cut 4 bases from V and 3 bases from J; bases unmatched to any gene: 8. Germline V gene lookup returns CDR1 SGHTA and CDR2 FQGNSA. As DNA, the CDR3 is TGTGCCAGCAGCTCTGTAGAGACTAGCGGGAACTACGAGCAGTACTTC. The encoded protein is CASSSVETSGNYEQYF. Filled out from reference TRBV7-2 and TRBJ2-7, the complete variable domain reads GAGVSQSPSNKVTEKGKDVELRCDPISGHTALYWYRQSLGQGLEFLIYFQGNSAPDKSGLPSDRFSAERTGGSVSTLTIQRTQQEDSAVYLCASSSVETSGNYEQYFGPGTRLTVT.

This clonotype has only a few counts. The chain combines TRBV7-9 with TRBJ2-7; 11 nucleotides line up with TRBD1. The length of the CDR3 is 16 residues. The germline CDR1 and CDR2 sequences are SEHNR and FQNEAQ (reference sequence). V shed 2 bases, J shed 6 bases, and the junction held 9 bases outside the gene matches. For the CDR3, the DNA is TGTGCCAGCAGCTTAAGTAAGGGACAGGGGGTTGCCGAGCAGTACTTC. It yields the protein CASSLSKGQGVAEQYF.

In its sample, this clonotype was seen once. This chain's CDR3 is CASSSTPVQETQYF. CDR3 DNA: TGTGCCAGCAGCTCCACACCGGTTCAAGAGACCCAGTACTTC. The rearrangement links TRBV28 to TRBJ2-5; D gene unclear. The CDR3 runs to 14 residues. Trimming took off 6 bases at V and 2 bases at J, with 13 bases between the two ends. Per germline, CDR1 MDHEN and CDR2 SYDVKM.

The chain is built from TRBV28 and TRBJ1-5; D unresolved. CDR1 MDHEN and CDR2 SYDVKM come from the germline V gene. Between the trimmed V and J ends, which lost 6 bases and 6 bases, there was a span of 9 bases. The CDR3 length is 12 residues. CDR3 loop: CASRVAFQPQHF. CDR3 nucleotide sequence: TGTGCCAGCAGGGTGGCGTTTCAGCCCCAGCATTTT.

This clonotype turned up a few times. J is TRBJ2-1 and V is TRBV27, with 8 bases matching TRBD2. Trimming at V came to 11 bases and at J to 8 bases, leaving 11 bases not matched to a gene. Germline V lookup: CDR1 MNHEY, CDR2 SMNVEV (reference sequence). This CDR3 is built from 13 residues. The CDR3 DNA is TGTGCCTCTCGGAGCGGGAGTAGGTATGAGCAGTTCTTC. This sequence encodes CASRSGSRYEQFF.

The CDR3 sequence: CSVRGIHTYEQYF. The CDR3, as DNA: TGCAGCGTGAGGGGGATCCACACCTACGAGCAGTACTTC. J is TRBJ2-7 and V is TRBV29-1; TRBD1 might be the D (6 bases). Per germline, CDR1 SQVTM and CDR2 ANQGSEA. V lost 6 bases and J lost 2, with 14 bases in between. This CDR3 comprises 13 residues.

This clonotype was seen a few times. The J gene is TRBJ2-1, the V gene TRBV11-2; 14 bases are a match to TRBD2. Trimming took 5 bases from V and 7 from J; bases not matched to a gene: 13. In germline, CDR1 is SGHAT, CDR2 FQNNGV. The CDR3 length is 18 residues. DNA for the CDR3: TGTGCCAGCAGCCCGGGGGCGGGCGGGACTAGCGGGAGAAATGAGCAGTTCTTC. Its protein is CASSPGAGGTSGRNEQFF.

In this sample, this clonotype turned up a few times. The chain has TRBV18 and TRBJ1-1; 9 bases fit TRBD1. The CDR3 has 17 amino acids. Looked up from germline, CDR1 is KGHSH and CDR2 is LQKENI. The J segment lost 3 bases and the V segment lost 4 bases, leaving 12 bases of the junction unmatched. DNA of the CDR3: TGTGCCAGCTCACAAAATACAGGGGGCCCTCGGGACACTGAAGCTTTCTTT. Translation gives CASSQNTGGPRDTEAFF.

This chain connects TRBV19 to TRBJ1-5; no clear D. CDR3 length: 14 residues. Trimming left V 2 bases short and J 7 bases short, with 12 bases between. Per germline, CDR1 LNHDA and CDR2 SQIVND (reference sequence). CDR3 sequence: CASSISSGYQPQHF. The CDR3 DNA reads as TGTGCCAGTAGTATATCGTCGGGGTACCAGCCCCAGCATTTT.

Points on this clonotype: At one end, the junction sequence differs from germline, possibly due to a read error. The chain couples TRBV12-3 or TRBV12-4 to TRBJ2-5, with D hard to call. There are 12 residues in the CDR3. The CDR3 DNA follows: TGTGTCAGCAGTTTAAACCAAGAGACCCAGTACTTC. This codes for CVSSLNQETQYF.

CDR3 protein: CASSQVLGSWQFF. DNA of the CDR3: TGCGCCAGCAGCCAAGTTCTGGGATCGTGGCAGTTCTTC. The chain has TRBV4-3 and TRBJ2-1; no clear D. The V and J ends lost 1 base and 12 bases respectively, with 13 bases between them. Looked up from germline, CDR1 is LGHNA and CDR2 is YSLEER. The CDR3 extends over 13 amino acids.

This clonotype has just a few counts. V gene TRBV3-1 combines with J gene TRBJ2-1; D uncertain. V was shortened by 2 bases and J by 1 base, with 9 bases between the two germline ends. This CDR3 is 15 amino acids long. Per germline, CDR1 LGHDT and CDR2 YNNKEL (reference sequence). The CDR3 DNA is TGTGCCAGCAGCCAATCCCTTAAGTCCTACAATGAGCAGTTCTTC. This sequence encodes CASSQSLKSYNEQFF.

The V gene is TRBV28, the J gene TRBJ1-2; 9 nucleotides line up with TRBD1. V trimming: 3 bases; J trimming: 8 bases; junction bases outside the gene matches: 7. Looked up from germline, CDR1 is MDHEN and CDR2 is SYDVKM. There are 14 residues in the CDR3. CDR3 amino acids: CASSLRTGVSGYTF. CDR3 in DNA: TGTGCCAGCAGTTTGCGGACAGGGGTAAGCGGCTACACCTTC.

This clonotype was detected a few times. This chain joins TRBV18 and TRBJ1-1; the D is unclear. The CDR3 sequence is 14 residues long. Germline CDR1 reads KGHSH; CDR2 reads LQKENI. V lost 3 bases to trimming and J lost 1 base, with 9 bases between them. The CDR3 region is CASSPGLWNTEAFF. The CDR3 nucleotides read TGTGCCAGCTCACCCGGACTATGGAACACTGAAGCTTTCTTT.